What follows are 16 T cell receptor beta chains derived from one specimen sequenced in a study of shared clonotypes between healthy human individuals. The data were produced by immunoSEQ multiplex PCR, yet TCRdb's version contains in-frame clones alone and is incomplete. The sample has some 500,000 clones; 79% are singletons. Sequencing was performed on PBMCs. The receptors were sampled from a woman in her thirties or forties in good health. Some clones in this sample may be carry-over from other donors' samples.

This clone was seen once. This chain joins TRBV5-5 and TRBJ2-1; D unclear. This CDR3 region has 16 residues. V lost 4 bases and J lost 3, with 17 bases in between. Germline V gene data show CDR1 as SGHKS and CDR2 as YYEKEE (reference sequence). CDR3: CASSLPRGNNYNEQFF. The CDR3 nucleotides read TGTGCCAGCAGCCTCCCGCGCGGAAACAACTACAATGAGCAGTTCTTC.

In this sample, this clone turned up once. The chain recombines TRBV28 with TRBJ2-7, with TRBD2 identical over 7 bases. The CDR3 is made up of 15 amino acids. Trimming at V came to 8 bases and at J to 4 bases, leaving 14 bases not matched to a gene. Looked up from germline, CDR1 is MDHEN and CDR2 is SYDVKM. Here the CDR3 DNA reads TGTGCCAGCGGAGGGGTTGTGGAGGGAGGGTACGAGCAGTACTTC. This codes for CASGGVVEGGYEQYF.

The genes are TRBV28 and TRBJ1-5; a possible D gene is TRBD1 (5 bases). This CDR3 comprises 16 residues. Germline V gene data show CDR1 as MDHEN and CDR2 as SYDVKM. The germline V and J ends were trimmed by 5 bases and 0 bases, with 14 bases remaining between them. The CDR3 DNA reads as TGTGCCAGCAGTCCATCTCAGGGATATAGCAATCAGCCCCAGCATTTT. This gives the protein CASSPSQGYSNQPQHF.

V is TRBV6-5 and J is TRBJ1-2; D not resolved. Trimming left V 2 bases short and J 3 bases short, with 7 bases between. Looked up from germline, CDR1 is MNHEY and CDR2 is SVGAGI. The CDR3 covers 13 residues. The CDR3 DNA reads TGTGCCAGCAGTTACCGGTCAGACTATGGCTACACCTTC. Translating it yields CASSYRSDYGYTF.

The chain recombines TRBV6-1 with TRBJ2-7; D is perhaps TRBD2 (5 bases). The CDR3 consists of 14 residues. Trimming pared 3 bases from V and 7 bases from J, leaving 16 bases between. CDR1 MNHNS and CDR2 SASEGT come from the germline V gene. The CDR3 DNA sequence: TGTGCCAGCAGTGATGGCGGGCACTCGGGAGAGCAGTACTTC. Translating gives CASSDGGHSGEQYF.

CDR3 protein: CASSIDPDLNEQFF. The CDR3 region has the DNA TGTGCCAGTAGTATAGATCCTGATTTGAATGAGCAGTTCTTC. The V and J genes are TRBV19 and TRBJ2-1; D not resolved. Germline-derived CDR1 and CDR2 are LNHDA and SQIVND (reference sequence). The V end lost 0 bases, the J end lost 7 bases, and 10 bases lay between the germline ends. The CDR3 runs 14 residues.

In DNA form, the CDR3 reads TGTGCCAGCAGCGGGGGGGCGGCCAGTTTGGAGCAGTACTTC. It codes for CASSGGAASLEQYF. The genes are TRBV7-2 and TRBJ2-7, with D possibly TRBD2 on 7 matching bases. The CDR3 has 14 amino acids. The ends were cut back, 5 bases at V and 7 bases at J, with 18 bases in the middle. The germline V gene has CDR1 SGHTA and CDR2 FQGNSA.

This rearrangement joins TRBV6-1 to TRBJ2-7; D is ambiguous. CDR1 MNHNS and CDR2 SASEGT come from the germline V gene. The CDR3 is 11 amino acids. With 5 bases removed from V and 2 bases from J, the gap between germline ends came to 4 bases. The CDR3 region has the DNA TGTGCCAGCAGTTACGCCTACGAGCAGTACTTC. Translating gives CASSYAYEQYF.

The rearrangement uses TRBV19 and TRBJ1-2; D not resolved. The CDR3 loop spans 13 amino acids. Germline V gene data show CDR1 as LNHDA and CDR2 as SQIVND (reference sequence). V lost 1 base and J lost 1, with 4 bases in between. The CDR3 bases are TGTGCCAGTAGTATAGGCAGTAACTATGGCTACACCTTC. This codes for CASSIGSNYGYTF.

This clone was seen only a few times. The chain uses TRBV14 and TRBJ1-5; D is undetermined. V gave up 4 bases and J gave up 5 bases, with 9 bases separating them. Germline assignment: CDR1 SGHDN and CDR2 FVKESK. The CDR3 covers 13 residues. The CDR3 DNA sequence: TGTGCCAGCAGCCTCGGGGATTATCAGCCCCAGCATTTT. Translation gives CASSLGDYQPQHF.

The chain joins TRBV7-3 to TRBJ2-2; D is perhaps TRBD2 (6 bases). V shed 8 bases and J shed 4 bases, with 11 bases lying between them. Germline V gives CDR1 SGHTA, CDR2 FQGTGA. This CDR3 comprises 13 residues. Here the CDR3 reads CASASAGTGELFF. CDR3 DNA sequence: TGTGCCAGCGCGTCAGCGGGCACCGGGGAGCTGTTTTTT.

In this sample, this clone turned up once. The chain combines TRBV15 with TRBJ2-3; 9 positions match TRBD2. Looked up from germline, CDR1 is LNHNV and CDR2 is YYDKDF (reference sequence). This CDR3 is built from 18 residues. V dropped 0 bases and J dropped 4; count of bases not matched to a gene: 11. Here the CDR3 reads CATSRDLGGRDEADTQYF. The CDR3 DNA reads TGTGCCACCAGCAGAGATCTGGGCGGGAGGGACGAAGCAGATACGCAGTATTTT.

The chain carries TRBV4-1 and TRBJ1-1, with D possibly TRBD1 on 5 matching bases. With 4 bases removed from V and 7 bases from J, the gap between germline ends came to 13 bases. The CDR3 length is 13 residues. Germline V lookup: CDR1 MGHRA, CDR2 YSYEKL. CDR3 sequence: CASSPGPRLEAFF. CDR3 in DNA: TGCGCCAGCAGCCCGGGACCGCGGCTTGAAGCTTTCTTT.

With respect to this clone: Distinct nucleotide sequences in the sample also encode this CDR3. V gene TRBV7-2 combines with J gene TRBJ1-3, with D unresolved. V shed 3 bases and J shed 1 base, with 7 bases lying between them. Germline assignment: CDR1 SGHTA and CDR2 FQGNSA. The CDR3 sequence is 14 residues long. CDR3 bases: TGTGCCAGCAGCTTCGGCATTTCTGGAAACACCATATATTTT. This translates into CASSFGISGNTIYF.

This clone was picked up one time. The chain links TRBV5-1 to TRBJ2-1; 8 nucleotides agree with TRBD2. This CDR3 spans 15 amino acids. Germline CDR1 reads SGHRS; CDR2 reads YFSETQ. Trimming cost V 4 bases and J 10 bases; bases outside gene matches: 13. DNA for the CDR3: TGCGCCAGCAGCGAGGGACTAGGGCCCGAGGGGGAGCAGTTCTTC. It specifies CASSEGLGPEGEQFF.

V is TRBV7-8 and J is TRBJ2-3, with D possibly matching TRBD2 (5 bases). The CDR3 runs 16 residues. Germline lookup yields CDR1 SGHVS and CDR2 FQNEAQ. V lost 5 bases, J lost 0 bases, and 15 bases lay in between. In DNA, the CDR3 is TGTGCCAGCAGCCCGAGGATGGGAGTGAGCACAGATACGCAGTATTTT. Protein sequence: CASSPRMGVSTDTQYF. Looking up the rest from reference TRBV7-8 and TRBJ2-3 gives the full variable domain: GAGVSQSPRYKVAKRGQDVALRCDPISGHVSLFWYQQALGQGPEFLTYFQNEAQLDKSGLPSDRFFAERPEGSVSTLKIQRTQQEDSAVYLCASSPRMGVSTDTQYFGPGTRLTVL.